This T cell receptor beta chain is from a study of control samples from healthy donors and cancer patients. The CDR3 consists of 17 residues. Germline V gene lookup returns CDR1 SGHRS and CDR2 YFSETQ. The V gene lost 4 bases and the J gene lost 1 base, with 17 bases spanning the gap. The assay was immunoSEQ multiplex PCR, and TCRdb's table has in-frame clones only and misses some. Among under 65,000 clones listed, around 87% were seen once. The source material was PBMCs. The sequence derives from an older woman with lung cancer. J is TRBJ2-2 and V is TRBV5-1; D is possibly TRBD2 (5 bases). The CDR3 nucleotides are TGCGCCAGCAGCGCCGCCCCATACGGGGTGAACACCGGGGAGCTGTTTTTT. This encodes CASSAAPYGVNTGELFF. The whole variable domain, remainder taken from reference TRBV5-1 and TRBJ2-2, is KAGVTQTPRYLIKTRGQQVTLSCSPISGHRSVSWYQQTPGQGLQFLFEYFSETQRNKGNFPGRFSGRQFSNSRSEMNVSTLELGDSALYLCASSAAPYGVNTGELFFGEGSRLTVL.